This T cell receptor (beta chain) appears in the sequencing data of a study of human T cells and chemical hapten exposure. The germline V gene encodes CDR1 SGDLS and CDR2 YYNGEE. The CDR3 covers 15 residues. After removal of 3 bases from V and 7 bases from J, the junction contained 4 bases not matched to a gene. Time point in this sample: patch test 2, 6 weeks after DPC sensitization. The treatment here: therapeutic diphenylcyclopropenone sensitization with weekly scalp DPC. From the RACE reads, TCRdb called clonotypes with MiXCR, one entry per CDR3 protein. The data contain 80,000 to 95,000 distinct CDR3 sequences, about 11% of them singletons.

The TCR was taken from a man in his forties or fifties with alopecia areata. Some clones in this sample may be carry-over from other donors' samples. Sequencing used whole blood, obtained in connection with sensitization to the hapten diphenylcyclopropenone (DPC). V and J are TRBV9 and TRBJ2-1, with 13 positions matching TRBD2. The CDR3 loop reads CASSAWTSGRNEQFF. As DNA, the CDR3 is TGTGCCAGCAGCGCTTGGACTAGCGGGAGAAATGAGCAGTTCTTC.